Below, one TCR beta chain is given with its context. Its matching antigen is unknown. The donors (healthy individuals) were bone marrow donors. Donors likely had unrecorded immune exposures despite being nominally healthy when sampled. The data originate from a study of cytomegalovirus exposure and HLA in healthy donors. Study-wide points: Per published reports, the classifier diagnosed cytomegalovirus status with high specificity and sensitivity. The authors later found TCR association rates varying by HLA locus, with DRB1 most and HLA-C fewest.

The PCR had 60 Vbeta and 13 Jbeta primers. The table came from immunoSEQ multiplex PCR; TCRdb's copy has only in-frame clones and leaves some out. The sample contains approximately 290,000 clones, under 90% of which appear only once. The V end was cut by 5 bases, the J end by 6 bases, with 12 bases between. Germline V gene sequence: CDR1 SGHTA, CDR2 FQGNSA. The CDR3 contains 13 residues. This chain connects TRBV7-2 to TRBJ2-3, with D possibly TRBD2 on 5 matching bases. Source material: PBMCs. The sequence derives from a girl aged 2-9 years in good health and CMV-seronegative. CDR3 coding DNA: TGTGCCAGCAGCCCGGTAGGCGGGGATACGCAGTATTTT. Its translation is CASSPVGGDTQYF.